The entry below describes one T cell receptor beta chain. This entry is derived from a study of CD8+ T cells in alopecia areata. Study as a whole: Treated patients took oral tofacitinib at 5 to 10 mg twice daily.

Extracted from the samples, RNA was reverse transcribed into cDNA to serve as the sequencing template. The table came from immunoSEQ multiplex PCR; TCRdb's copy has only in-frame clones and leaves some out. The sample lists approximately 120,000 clones; 60% to 65% were seen once. Treatment: oral pan-JAK inhibitor, 5-10 mg twice daily. Collected material from alopecia areata patients comprised lesional scalp punch biopsies and peripheral blood. Cell sorting was applied to PBMCs, and CD4+ and CD8+ T cells were collected. Between the trimmed V and J ends, which lost 3 bases and 3 bases, there was a span of 12 bases. Germline V gene sequence: CDR1 LGHNA, CDR2 YSLEER. CDR3 length: 14 amino acids.

The TCR comes from a human donor with alopecia areata. V is TRBV4-3 and J is TRBJ2-7, with no clear D. The material sequenced was CD4+ T cells sorted from blood, taken at week 4, from a patient treated with tofacitinib. The CDR3 bases are TGCGCCAGCAGCCAGGGGATTACGCACTACGAGCAGTACTTC. Translation gives CASSQGITHYEQYF.